One T cell receptor (beta chain) is described in this entry. As yet, its antigen is unknown. This entry belongs to a study of a mutant IDH1 vaccine in newly diagnosed glioma. Study-level background: Patients arrived already treated with radiotherapy, temozolomide, or both, most having had both.

Sequencing was performed with immunoSEQ multiplex PCR; in TCRdb, only in-frame clones are kept and a portion is missing. The sample records 20,000 to 25,000 clones, more than 75% being singletons. The trim removed 0 bases at V and 4 bases at J, leaving 10 bases unmatched. The CDR3 spans 16 residues. Germline V CDR1 and CDR2: GTSNPN, SVGIG (reference sequence). Documented time point: week 23, last vaccination. Each dose delivered 300 ug of mutant IDH1 20-mer peptide subcutaneously with imiquimod. This material consisted of PBMCs, taken from a glioma patient whose treatment included an IDH1 peptide vaccine. This TCR derives from a man aged 25-40 years with glioma. The gene calls are TRBV30 and TRBJ2-3, with 7 positions matching TRBD1. The CDR3 bases are TGTGCCTGGAGTGTACTGGGACAGACAAGCGCAGATACGCAGTATTTT. Amino acid sequence: CAWSVLGQTSADTQYF.